This is a list of T cell receptor beta chains from one sample in a study of cytomegalovirus exposure and HLA in healthy donors. Repertoires were generated with immunoSEQ multiplex PCR, while TCRdb's copy carries only in-frame clones and drops some. The table lists approximately 250,000 clones, approximately 84% of them singletons. Source material: PBMCs. All receptors come from a girl aged 2 to 10 in good health and CMV-seronegative. Both conserved end residues are part of each CDR3. Each record gives: V gene, J gene, clone size, D gene, CDR3 protein, CDR3 DNA. A D gene is named only where the DNA matches it firmly. Part of the rows lack a size; the others show once, few, many or a class for expanded clones.

V gene: TRBV7-6
J gene: TRBJ2-3
clone size: few
D gene: TRBD2
CDR3 protein: CASSTWGGEIGADTQYF
CDR3 DNA: TGTGCCAGCAGCACCTGGGGGGGGGAGATTGGTGCAGATACGCAGTATTTT

V gene: TRBV5-1
J gene: TRBJ2-1
clone size: -
D gene: TRBD2
CDR3 protein: CASSLRPSGGDTYNEQFF
CDR3 DNA: TGCGCCAGCAGCTTGAGGCCTAGCGGGGGGGATACCTACAATGAGCAGTTCTTC

V gene: TRBV5-1
J gene: TRBJ2-3
clone size: few
D gene: TRBD2
CDR3 protein: CASSSGLAGTDTQYF
CDR3 DNA: TGCGCCAGCAGCTCGGGACTAGCGGGCACAGATACGCAGTATTTT

V gene: TRBV19
J gene: TRBJ1-5
clone size: -
D gene: -
CDR3 protein: CASTLGGGRQPQHF
CDR3 DNA: TGTGCCAGTACCTTAGGGGGGGGTCGCCAGCCCCAGCATTTT

V gene: TRBV2
J gene: TRBJ2-5
clone size: few
D gene: TRBD2
CDR3 protein: CASSMWATGLAVVETQYF
CDR3 DNA: TGTGCCAGCAGTATGTGGGCTACGGGACTAGCGGTTGTAGAGACCCAGTACTTC

V gene: TRBV25-1
J gene: TRBJ2-7
clone size: -
D gene: -
CDR3 protein: CASSEPRSYEQYF
CDR3 DNA: TGTGCCAGCAGTGAACCTCGGTCCTACGAGCAGTACTTC

V gene: TRBV19
J gene: TRBJ2-2
clone size: -
D gene: TRBD2
CDR3 protein: CASRTIGGADTGELFF
CDR3 DNA: TGTGCCAGTAGGACGATCGGGGGGGCCGACACCGGGGAGCTGTTTTTT

V gene: TRBV28
J gene: TRBJ2-7
clone size: once
D gene: TRBD1
CDR3 protein: CASSPIRTGGIYEQYF
CDR3 DNA: TGTGCCAGCAGTCCCATCCGGACAGGGGGCATCTACGAGCAGTACTTC

V gene: TRBV5-1
J gene: TRBJ2-3
clone size: few
D gene: -
CDR3 protein: CASTPDPATRRDTQYF
CDR3 DNA: TGCGCCAGCACTCCCGACCCCGCGACAAGGCGAGATACGCAGTATTTT

V gene: TRBV30
J gene: TRBJ1-4
clone size: -
D gene: -
CDR3 protein: CAWSARVTATNEKLFF
CDR3 DNA: TGTGCCTGGAGTGCCCGGGTAACTGCAACTAATGAAAAACTGTTTTTT

V gene: TRBV27
J gene: TRBJ1-1
clone size: -
D gene: TRBD1
CDR3 protein: CASSFGTGPNTEAFF
CDR3 DNA: TGTGCCAGCAGTTTCGGGACAGGACCGAACACTGAAGCTTTCTTT

V gene: TRBV5-6
J gene: TRBJ2-1
clone size: -
D gene: TRBD2
CDR3 protein: CASSFPILAGILHEQFF
CDR3 DNA: TGTGCCAGCAGCTTTCCGATACTAGCGGGAATTTTGCATGAGCAGTTCTTC

V gene: TRBV5-1
J gene: TRBJ1-4
clone size: -
D gene: -
CDR3 protein: CASSAGSRPTNEKLFF
CDR3 DNA: TGCGCCAGCAGCGCGGGGTCAAGGCCAACTAATGAAAAACTGTTTTTT

V gene: TRBV5-6
J gene: TRBJ2-6
clone size: few
D gene: -
CDR3 protein: CASSLVGGSSGANVLTF
CDR3 DNA: TGTGCCAGCAGCTTGGTGGGGGGAAGCTCTGGGGCCAACGTCCTGACTTTC

V gene: TRBV2
J gene: TRBJ2-3
clone size: -
D gene: TRBD1
CDR3 protein: CATSGQGKDTQYF
CDR3 DNA: TGTGCCACCTCGGGACAGGGGAAAGATACGCAGTATTTT

V gene: TRBV7-9
J gene: TRBJ2-3
clone size: -
D gene: -
CDR3 protein: CASSLEGVRDTQYF
CDR3 DNA: TGTGCCAGCAGCCTTGAGGGTGTGAGAGATACGCAGTATTTT

V gene: TRBV27
J gene: TRBJ2-7
clone size: -
D gene: TRBD1
CDR3 protein: CASSYGTGVYEQYF
CDR3 DNA: TGTGCCAGCAGCTACGGGACAGGGGTTTACGAGCAGTACTTC

V gene: TRBV7-9
J gene: TRBJ2-7
clone size: -
D gene: -
CDR3 protein: CASSASGIYEQYF
CDR3 DNA: TGTGCCAGCAGCGCTAGTGGCATTTACGAGCAGTACTTC